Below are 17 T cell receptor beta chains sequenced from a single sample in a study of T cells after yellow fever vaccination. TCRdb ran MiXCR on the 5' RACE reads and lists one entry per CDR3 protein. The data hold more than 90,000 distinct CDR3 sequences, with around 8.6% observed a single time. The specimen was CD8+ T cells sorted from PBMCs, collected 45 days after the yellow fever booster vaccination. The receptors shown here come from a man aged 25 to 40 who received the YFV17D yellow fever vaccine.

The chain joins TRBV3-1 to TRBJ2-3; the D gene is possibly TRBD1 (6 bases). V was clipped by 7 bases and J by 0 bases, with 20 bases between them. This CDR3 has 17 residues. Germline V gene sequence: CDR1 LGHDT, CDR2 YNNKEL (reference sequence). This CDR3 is CASTPYLDRASTDTQYF. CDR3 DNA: TGTGCCAGCACCCCCTACCTGGACAGAGCTAGCACAGATACGCAGTATTTT.

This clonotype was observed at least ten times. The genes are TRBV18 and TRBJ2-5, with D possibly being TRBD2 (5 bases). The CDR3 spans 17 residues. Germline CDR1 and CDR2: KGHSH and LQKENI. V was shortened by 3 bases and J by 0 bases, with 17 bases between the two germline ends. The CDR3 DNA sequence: TGTGCCAGCTCACCTGACGCTGCGGACTCCAACCAAGAGACCCAGTACTTC. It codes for CASSPDAADSNQETQYF.

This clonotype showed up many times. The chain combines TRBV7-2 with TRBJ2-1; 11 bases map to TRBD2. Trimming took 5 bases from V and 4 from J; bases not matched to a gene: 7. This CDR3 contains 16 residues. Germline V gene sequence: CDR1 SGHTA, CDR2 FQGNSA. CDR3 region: CASSLSGRAGYNEQFF. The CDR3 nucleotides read TGTGCCAGCAGCCTTAGCGGGAGGGCCGGGTACAATGAGCAGTTCTTC.

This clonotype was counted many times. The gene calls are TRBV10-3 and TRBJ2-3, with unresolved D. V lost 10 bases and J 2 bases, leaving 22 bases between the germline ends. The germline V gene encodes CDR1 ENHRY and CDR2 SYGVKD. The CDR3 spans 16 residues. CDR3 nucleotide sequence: TGTGCCACGACCCTCAAGGACCCAACTTTCACAGATACGCAGTATTTT. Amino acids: CATTLKDPTFTDTQYF.

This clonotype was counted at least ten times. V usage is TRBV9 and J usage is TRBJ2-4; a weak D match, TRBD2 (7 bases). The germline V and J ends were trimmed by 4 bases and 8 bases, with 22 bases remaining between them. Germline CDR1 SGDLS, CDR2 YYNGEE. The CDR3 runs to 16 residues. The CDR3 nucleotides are TGTGCCAGCAGCTCCCCGCATCGGGGGGCATTTGACATTCAGTACTTC. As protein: CASSSPHRGAFDIQYF.

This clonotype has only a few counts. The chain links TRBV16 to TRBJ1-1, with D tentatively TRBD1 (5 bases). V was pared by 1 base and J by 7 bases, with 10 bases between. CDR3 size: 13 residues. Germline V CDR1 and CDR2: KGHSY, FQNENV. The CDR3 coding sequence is TGTGCCAGCAGCCAATGGGTCAGGGATGAAGCTTTCTTT. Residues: CASSQWVRDEAFF.

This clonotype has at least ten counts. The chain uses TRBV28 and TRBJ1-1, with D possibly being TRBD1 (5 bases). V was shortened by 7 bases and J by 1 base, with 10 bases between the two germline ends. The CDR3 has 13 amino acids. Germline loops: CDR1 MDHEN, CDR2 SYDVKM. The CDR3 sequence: CASTFRGNTEAFF. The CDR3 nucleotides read TGTGCCAGCACCTTTAGGGGGAACACTGAAGCTTTCTTT.

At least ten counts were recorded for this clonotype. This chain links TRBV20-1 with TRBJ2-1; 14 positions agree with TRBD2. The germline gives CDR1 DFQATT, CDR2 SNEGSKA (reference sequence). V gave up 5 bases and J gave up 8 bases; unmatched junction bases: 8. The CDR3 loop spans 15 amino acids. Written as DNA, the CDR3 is TGCAGTGCTCTCCCCGGGACTAGCGGGAGTCATGAGCAGTTCTTC. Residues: CSALPGTSGSHEQFF.

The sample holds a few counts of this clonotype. The CDR3 nucleotides read TGTGCCTGGAGTTCACAGGGGAACACAGATACGCAGTATTTT. As protein: CAWSSQGNTDTQYF. This sequence joins TRBV30 and TRBJ2-3; 7 bases map to TRBD1. CDR1 is GTSNPN, CDR2 SVGIG, per germline (reference sequence). The length of the CDR3 is 14 residues. V trimming: 2 bases; J trimming: 2 bases; junction bases outside the gene matches: 4.

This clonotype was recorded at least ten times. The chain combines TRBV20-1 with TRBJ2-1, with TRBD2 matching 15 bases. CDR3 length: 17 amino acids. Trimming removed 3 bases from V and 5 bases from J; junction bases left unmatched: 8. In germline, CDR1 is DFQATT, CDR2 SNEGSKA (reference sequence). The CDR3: CSASMGLAGGSNNEQFF. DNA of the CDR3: TGCAGTGCTAGTATGGGACTAGCGGGGGGCTCGAACAATGAGCAGTTCTTC.

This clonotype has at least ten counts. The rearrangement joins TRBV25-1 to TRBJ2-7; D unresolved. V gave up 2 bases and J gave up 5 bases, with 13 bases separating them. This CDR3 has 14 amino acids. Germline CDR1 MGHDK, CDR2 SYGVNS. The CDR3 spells CASSEVAPGDEQYF. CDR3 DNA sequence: TGTGCCAGCAGTGAAGTTGCACCCGGCGACGAGCAGTACTTC.

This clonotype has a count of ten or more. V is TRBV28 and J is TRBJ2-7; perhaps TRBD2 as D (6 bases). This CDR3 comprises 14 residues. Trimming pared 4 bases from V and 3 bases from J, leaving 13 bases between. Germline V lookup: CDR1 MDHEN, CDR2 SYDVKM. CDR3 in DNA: TGTGCCAGCAGTTCTCGTGGGGGGAACTACGAGCAGTACTTC. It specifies CASSSRGGNYEQYF.

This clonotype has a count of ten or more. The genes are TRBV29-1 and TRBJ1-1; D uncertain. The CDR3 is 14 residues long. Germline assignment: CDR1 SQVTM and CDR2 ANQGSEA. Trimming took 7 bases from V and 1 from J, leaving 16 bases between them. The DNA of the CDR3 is TGCAGCGCTCTAGCGGGCGCCGCGAACACTGAAGCTTTCTTT. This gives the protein CSALAGAANTEAFF.

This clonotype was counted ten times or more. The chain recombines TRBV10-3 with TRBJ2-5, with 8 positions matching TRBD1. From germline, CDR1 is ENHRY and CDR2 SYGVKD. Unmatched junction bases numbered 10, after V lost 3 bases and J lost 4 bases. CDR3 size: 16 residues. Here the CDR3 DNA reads TGTGCCATCAGTGAACGAACAGGGGGTTTAGGAGAGACCCAGTACTTC. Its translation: CAISERTGGLGETQYF.

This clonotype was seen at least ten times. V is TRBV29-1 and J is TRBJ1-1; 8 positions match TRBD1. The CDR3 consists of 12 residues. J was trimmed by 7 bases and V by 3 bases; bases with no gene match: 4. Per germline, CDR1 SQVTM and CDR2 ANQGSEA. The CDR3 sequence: CSVDRGPVEAFF. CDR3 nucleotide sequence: TGCAGCGTTGACAGGGGGCCGGTTGAAGCTTTCTTT. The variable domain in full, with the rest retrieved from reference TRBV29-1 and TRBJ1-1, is SAVISQKPSRDICQRGTSLTIQCQVDSQVTMMFWYRQQPGQSLTLIATANQGSEATYESGFVIDKFPISRPNLTFSTLTVSNMSPEDSSIYLCSVDRGPVEAFFGQGTRLTVV.

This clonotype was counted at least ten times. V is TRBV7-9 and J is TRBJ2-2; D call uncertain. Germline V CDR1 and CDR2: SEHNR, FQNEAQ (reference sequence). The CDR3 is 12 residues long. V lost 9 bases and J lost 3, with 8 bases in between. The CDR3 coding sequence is TGTGCCAGACCAGACGACACCGGGGAGCTGTTTTTT. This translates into CARPDDTGELFF.

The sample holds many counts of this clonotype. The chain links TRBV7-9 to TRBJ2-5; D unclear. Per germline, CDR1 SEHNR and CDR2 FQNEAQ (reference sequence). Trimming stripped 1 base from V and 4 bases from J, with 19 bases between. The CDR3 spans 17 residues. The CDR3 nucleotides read TGTGCCAGCAGCTTAGTCCACACGTCGGCATGGGGAGAGACCCAGTACTTC. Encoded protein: CASSLVHTSAWGETQYF.